This TCR beta chain comes out of a study of early T cells in non-severe SARS-CoV-2 infection. There are many counts of this clonotype. Antigen: not known. CDR1 is SGHTA, CDR2 FQGNSA, per germline. Trimming pared 1 base from V and 1 base from J, leaving 4 bases between. The CDR3 is made up of 13 amino acids. Each cDNA molecule carried a unique molecular identifier. TCRdb reanalysed the 5' RACE reads using MiXCR and keeps one entry per CDR3 protein. The sample records about 70,000 distinct CDR3 sequences, under 15% being singletons. Findings and caveats of the study: VDJdb-based annotation leaned toward anti-spike CD8 responses and missed private and CD4 specificities.

The rearrangement joins TRBV7-2 to TRBJ1-1; D remains unclear. Sequenced sample: whole blood. This clonotype was sampled from an adult who was a healthcare worker with PCR-confirmed SARS-CoV-2 infection or an uninfected control (not recorded which). In DNA, the CDR3 is TGTGCCAGCAGCTTAGTCGGGAACACTGAAGCTTTCTTT. It encodes CASSLVGNTEAFF.